The 11 T cell receptor beta chains listed next were all sequenced from one sample in a study of Graves' ophthalmopathy and Graves' hyperthyroidism. Amplified TCR beta CDR3 regions were obtained using RNA transcripts as template. Scientists carried out first-round RT-PCR using HTBI primers and then a second-round multiplex PCR. One entry per CDR3 protein results from TCRdb running MiXCR on the multiplex PCR reads. The repertoire holds approximately 700,000 distinct CDR3 sequences, with approximately 40% as singletons. The specimen sequenced was peripheral blood. Receptor source: an adult man with Graves' ophthalmopathy.

The count of this clonotype is one. The gene calls are TRBV25-1 and TRBJ1-2, with 9 bases fitting TRBD1. The CDR3 loop spans 16 amino acids. With V trimmed by 9 bases and J by 2 bases, 13 bases remained unmatched. Germline V gene data show CDR1 as MGHDK and CDR2 as SYGVNS. The CDR3 DNA reads TGTGCCAGACCCGTGGACAGGGGAGCGGCCAACTATGGCTACACCTTC. Translated: CARPVDRGAANYGYTF.

The genes are TRBV24-1 and TRBJ1-5; 8 bases fit TRBD1. V trimming: 5 bases; J trimming: 3 bases; junction bases outside the gene matches: 8. The CDR3 spans 16 residues. Germline values: CDR1 KGHDR, CDR2 SFDVKD. CDR3 in DNA: TGTGCCACCAGTGCTAGAAGGACAGGGTACAATCAGCCCCAGCATTTT. Residues: CATSARRTGYNQPQHF.

The chain is built from TRBV25-1 and TRBJ1-2; 7 bases are a match to TRBD1. Germline V gives CDR1 MGHDK, CDR2 SYGVNS. The CDR3 totals 18 residues. V shed 6 bases and J 2 bases; nucleotides not matched to a gene: 18. CDR3 coding DNA: TGTGCCAGCAGCTTAACTCGGGAGGGGGCCAGTTTGAACTATGGCTACACCTTC. Its protein product is CASSLTREGASLNYGYTF.

This clonotype has just a few counts. The chain carries TRBV7-2 and TRBJ2-7; TRBD1 aligns across 7 bases. The CDR3 loop spans 14 amino acids. CDR1 and CDR2 from the germline V gene are SGHTA and FQGNSA. J gave up 0 bases and V 6 bases, and 5 bases lay outside the gene matches. The CDR3 here is CASRRTGDSYEQYF. CDR3 DNA sequence: TGTGCCAGCAGACGAACAGGGGACTCCTACGAGCAGTACTTC.

V usage is TRBV10-3 and J usage is TRBJ1-4, with D maybe TRBD1 (6 bases). Germline CDR1 and CDR2: ENHRY and SYGVKD. The germline V and J ends were trimmed by 2 bases and 6 bases, with 13 bases remaining between them. CDR3 size: 15 residues. The CDR3 DNA follows: TGTGCCATCAGTGAGAGGGCAGGGGCAGATGAAAAACTGTTTTTT. This gives the protein CAISERAGADEKLFF.

The chain carries TRBV6-1 and TRBJ2-7, with TRBD2 matching 7 bases. J gave up 2 bases and V 9 bases, and 10 bases lay outside the gene matches. Germline assignment: CDR1 MNHNS and CDR2 SASEGT. The CDR3 is made up of 14 amino acids. The CDR3 spells CASTKGGATYEQYF. CDR3 in DNA: TGTGCCAGTACAAAGGGAGGGGCAACCTACGAGCAGTACTTC.

The chain carries TRBV9 and TRBJ2-7; TRBD2 matches 9 bases. This CDR3 spans 15 amino acids. Germline CDR1 and CDR2: SGDLS and YYNGEE. The V segment lost 1 base and the J segment 3 bases; nucleotides outside the gene matches: 5. CDR3 DNA sequence: TGTGCCAGCAGCGTAACAGCTAGCGGGATCTACGAGCAGTACTTC. Amino acid sequence: CASSVTASGIYEQYF.

Points on this clonotype: One end of the junction is discordant with germline, which a read error may explain. The rearrangement links TRBV7-9 to TRBJ1-4, with a possible D match to TRBD1 (5 bases). The germline CDR1 and CDR2 sequences are SEHNR and FQNEAQ (reference sequence). The CDR3 totals 15 residues. CDR3 in amino acids: CAGSLLGRGASELFF. The CDR3, as DNA: TGTGCCGGCAGCTTATTGGGGAGGGGAGCCTCGGAACTGTTTTTT.

This clonotype showed up just a few times. CDR3: CASRKGQGVINYGYTF. The CDR3 region has the DNA TGTGCCAGCAGGAAGGGACAGGGCGTCATAAACTATGGCTACACCTTC. The V call is TRBV7-9, the J call TRBJ1-2, with 9 bases matching TRBD1. Germline-derived CDR1 and CDR2 are SEHNR and FQNEAQ (reference sequence). The J segment lost 2 bases and the V segment lost 6 bases, leaving 10 bases of the junction unmatched. The CDR3 runs 16 residues.

This clonotype has ten or more counts. The rearrangement links TRBV2 to TRBJ1-4, with D hard to call. CDR3 length: 13 residues. V shed 5 bases and J shed 7 bases, with 11 bases lying between them. Looked up from germline, CDR1 is SNHLY and CDR2 is FYNNEI. The CDR3 here is CASSRTESEKLFF. As DNA, the CDR3 is TGTGCCAGCAGTCGCACAGAGAGTGAAAAACTGTTTTTT. Combining the CDR3 with reference TRBV2 and TRBJ1-4 gives the whole variable domain EPEVTQTPSHQVTQMGQEVILRCVPISNHLYFYWYRQILGQKVEFLVSFYNNEISEKSEIFDDQFSVERPDGSNFTLKIRSTKLEDSAMYFCASSRTESEKLFFGSGTQLSVL.

This clonotype occurred once. The CDR3 region has the DNA TGCAGTGCTTCCACGGGGCCTGAGGGGTATGGCTACACCTTC. This gives the protein CSASTGPEGYGYTF. The V call is TRBV20-1, the J call TRBJ1-2; tentatively, D is TRBD1 (5 bases). CDR3 length: 14 residues. The germline V gene encodes CDR1 DFQATT and CDR2 SNEGSKA (reference sequence). V lost 5 bases and J lost 5, with 18 bases in between.